The clone carrying this T cell receptor (beta chain) is a singleton in its sample. Its antigen is not known. The data were obtained in a study of T cell repertoires in cytomegalovirus infection. Overall study context: Recently identified HLA-C-restricted and well-studied HLA-B-restricted CMV epitopes were used. Public signatures in TCR beta pointed to CMV infection and matching HLA type.

Whole-study results and caveats: What dominated the ex vivo response were HLA-C-restricted CMV-specific TCR beta clonotypes. Summed public TCR beta family frequency identified CMV carriers bearing the relevant HLA.

The CDR3 totals 16 residues. Trimming left V 2 bases short and J 5 bases short, with 18 bases between. Germline V lookup: CDR1 SGHAT, CDR2 FQNNGV. TCRdb called the reads again in MiXCR, with one record for every CDR3 protein. Of a few hundred thousand distinct CDR3 sequences in the sample, about 42% were seen once. The origin of this receptor is a human donor in good health (CMV status not recorded). Some clones in this sample may be carry-over from other donors' samples. Sequencing was performed on cultured PBMCs, taken from culture after CMV antigen stimulation. The chain employs TRBV11-2 and TRBJ2-5; the D call may be TRBD1 or TRBD2 (7 bases each). This chain's CDR3 is CASSLNPRGRAETQYF. Here the CDR3 DNA reads TGTGCCAGCAGCTTAAACCCCAGGGGGAGGGCCGAGACCCAGTACTTC. The full variable domain, completed using reference TRBV11-2 and TRBJ2-5, is EAGVAQSPRYKIIEKRQSVAFWCNPISGHATLYWYQQILGQGPKLLIQFQNNGVVDDSQLPKDRFSAERLKGVDSTLKIQPAKLEDSAVYLCASSLNPRGRAETQYFGPGTRLLVL.